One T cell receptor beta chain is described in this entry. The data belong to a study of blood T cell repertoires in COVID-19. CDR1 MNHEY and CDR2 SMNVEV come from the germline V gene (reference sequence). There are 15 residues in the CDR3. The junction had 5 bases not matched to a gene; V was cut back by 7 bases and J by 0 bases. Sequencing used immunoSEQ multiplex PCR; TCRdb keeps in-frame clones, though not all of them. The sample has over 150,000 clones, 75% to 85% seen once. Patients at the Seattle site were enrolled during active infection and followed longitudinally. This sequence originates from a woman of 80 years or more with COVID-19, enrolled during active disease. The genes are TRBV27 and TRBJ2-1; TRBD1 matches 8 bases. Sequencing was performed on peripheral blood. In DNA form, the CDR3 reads TGTGCCAGCACACTCGACAGGGGCTCCTACAATGAGCAGTTCTTC. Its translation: CASTLDRGSYNEQFF.